One and the same sample provided the 2 T cell receptor beta chains below, sequenced in a study of blood T cell repertoires in COVID-19. The data were produced by immunoSEQ multiplex PCR, yet TCRdb's version contains in-frame clones alone and is incomplete. This table has approximately 400,000 clones, 70% to 90% appearing once. Sample: peripheral blood. These receptor sequences come from a woman in her 50s with COVID-19, enrolled during active disease.

This chain uses TRBV29-1 with TRBJ2-3; perhaps TRBD1 as D (6 bases). CDR1 and CDR2 (germline): SQVTM, ANQGSEA. CDR3 size: 13 residues. Trimming removed 4 bases at V and 2 bases at J, with 10 bases between. The CDR3 reads CSVVQGNTDTQYF. In DNA, the CDR3 is TGCAGCGTTGTACAGGGTAACACAGATACGCAGTATTTT.

The chain uses TRBV4-2 and TRBJ2-1; D perhaps matches TRBD1 (7 bases). This CDR3 region has 16 residues. Germline V gene lookup returns CDR1 LGHNA and CDR2 YNFKEQ. The V end lost 3 bases, the J end lost 8 bases, and 20 bases lay between the germline ends. The CDR3 DNA reads TGTGCCAGCAGCCAGACAGGGACCCCCCCGGGGGATGAGCAGTTCTTC. Amino acids: CASSQTGTPPGDEQFF.